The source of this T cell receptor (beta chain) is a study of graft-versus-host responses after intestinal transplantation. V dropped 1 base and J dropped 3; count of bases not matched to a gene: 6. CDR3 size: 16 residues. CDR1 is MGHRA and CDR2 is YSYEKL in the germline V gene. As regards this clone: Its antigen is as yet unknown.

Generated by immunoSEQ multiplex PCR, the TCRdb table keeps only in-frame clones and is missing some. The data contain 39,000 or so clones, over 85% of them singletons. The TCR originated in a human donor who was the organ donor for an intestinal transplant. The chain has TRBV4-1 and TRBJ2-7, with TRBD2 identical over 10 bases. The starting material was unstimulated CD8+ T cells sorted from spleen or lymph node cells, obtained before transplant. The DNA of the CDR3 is TGCGCCAGCAGCCAAGTGCCGACTAGCGGGTTCTACGAGCAGTACTTC. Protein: CASSQVPTSGFYEQYF.